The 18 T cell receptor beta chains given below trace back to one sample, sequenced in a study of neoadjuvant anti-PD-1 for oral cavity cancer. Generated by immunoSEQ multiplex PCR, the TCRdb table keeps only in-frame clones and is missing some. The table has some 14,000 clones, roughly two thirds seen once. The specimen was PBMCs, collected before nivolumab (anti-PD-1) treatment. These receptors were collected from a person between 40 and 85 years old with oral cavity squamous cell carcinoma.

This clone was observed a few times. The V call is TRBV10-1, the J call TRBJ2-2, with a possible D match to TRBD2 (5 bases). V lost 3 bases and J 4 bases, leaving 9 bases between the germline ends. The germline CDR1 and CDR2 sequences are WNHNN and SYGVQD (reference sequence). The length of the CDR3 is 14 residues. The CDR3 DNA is TGCGCCAGCAGTGAAGGAGGCCCCACCGGGGAGCTGTTTTTT. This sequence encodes CASSEGGPTGELFF.

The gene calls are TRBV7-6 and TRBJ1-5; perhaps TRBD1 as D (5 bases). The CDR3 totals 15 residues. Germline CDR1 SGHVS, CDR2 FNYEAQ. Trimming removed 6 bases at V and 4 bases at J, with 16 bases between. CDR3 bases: TGTGCCAGCAGTTCACAGGAGGATCCTAATCAGCCCCAGCATTTT. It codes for CASSSQEDPNQPQHF.

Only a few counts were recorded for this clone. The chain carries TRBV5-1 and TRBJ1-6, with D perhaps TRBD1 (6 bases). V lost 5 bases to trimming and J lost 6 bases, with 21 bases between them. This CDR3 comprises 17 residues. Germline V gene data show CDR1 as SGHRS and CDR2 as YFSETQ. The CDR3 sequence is CASSRTGLRNSNSPLHF. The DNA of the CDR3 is TGCGCCAGCAGTCGAACAGGGCTTAGGAATAGTAATTCACCCCTCCACTTT.

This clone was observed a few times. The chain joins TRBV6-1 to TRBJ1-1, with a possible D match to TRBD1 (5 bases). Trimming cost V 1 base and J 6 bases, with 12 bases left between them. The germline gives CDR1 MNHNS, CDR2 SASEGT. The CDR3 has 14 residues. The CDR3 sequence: CASSEGNWGSEAFF. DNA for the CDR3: TGTGCCAGCAGTGAAGGGAACTGGGGGTCTGAAGCTTTCTTT.

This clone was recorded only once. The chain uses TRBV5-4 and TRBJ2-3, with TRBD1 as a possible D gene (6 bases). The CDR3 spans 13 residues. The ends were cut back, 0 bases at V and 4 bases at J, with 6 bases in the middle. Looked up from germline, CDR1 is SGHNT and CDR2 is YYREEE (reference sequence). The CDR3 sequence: CASSLAGADTQYF. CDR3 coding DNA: TGTGCCAGCAGCTTGGCAGGGGCAGATACGCAGTATTTT.

The CDR3 here is CASSSNRLAGGSEQFF. The CDR3, as DNA: TGTGCCAGCAGCTCCAATCGACTAGCGGGAGGGTCTGAGCAGTTCTTC. The rearrangement uses TRBV11-2 and TRBJ2-1; 14 bases are a match to TRBD2. V trimming: 4 bases; J trimming: 9 bases; junction bases outside the gene matches: 8. The germline gives CDR1 SGHAT, CDR2 FQNNGV. The CDR3 totals 16 residues.

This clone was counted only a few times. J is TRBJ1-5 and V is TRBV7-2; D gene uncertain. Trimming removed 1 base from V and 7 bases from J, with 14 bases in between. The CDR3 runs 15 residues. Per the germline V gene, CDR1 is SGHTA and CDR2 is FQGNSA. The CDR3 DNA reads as TGTGCCAGCAGCTTAGTGGTCCTCACCGGGCAGCCCCAGCATTTT. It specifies CASSLVVLTGQPQHF.

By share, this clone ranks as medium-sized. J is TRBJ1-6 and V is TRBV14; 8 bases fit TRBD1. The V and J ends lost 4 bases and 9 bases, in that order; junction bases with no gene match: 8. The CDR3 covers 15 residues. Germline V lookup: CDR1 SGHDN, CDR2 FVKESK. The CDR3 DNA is TGTGCCAGCAGCCCCGCAGGGGGCGCGACTTCACCCCTCCACTTT. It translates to CASSPAGGATSPLHF.

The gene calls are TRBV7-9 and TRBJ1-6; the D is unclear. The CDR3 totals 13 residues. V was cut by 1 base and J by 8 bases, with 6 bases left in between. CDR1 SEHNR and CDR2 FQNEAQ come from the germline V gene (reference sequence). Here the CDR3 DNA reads TGTGCCAGCAGCTTAGTCGAATATTCACCCCTCCACTTT. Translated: CASSLVEYSPLHF.

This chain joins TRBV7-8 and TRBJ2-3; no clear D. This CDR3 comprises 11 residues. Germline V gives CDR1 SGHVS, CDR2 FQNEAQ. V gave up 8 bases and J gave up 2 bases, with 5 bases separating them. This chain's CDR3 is CASGTTDTQYF. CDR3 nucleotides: TGTGCCAGCGGAACCACAGATACGCAGTATTTT.

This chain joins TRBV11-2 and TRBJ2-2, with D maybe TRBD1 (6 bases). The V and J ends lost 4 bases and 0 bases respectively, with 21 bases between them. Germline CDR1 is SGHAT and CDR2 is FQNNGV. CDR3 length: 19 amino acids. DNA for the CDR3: TGTGCCAGCAGCTGGCGAAGAGACAGGTCCGTCGCGAACACCGGGGAGCTGTTTTTT. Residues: CASSWRRDRSVANTGELFF.

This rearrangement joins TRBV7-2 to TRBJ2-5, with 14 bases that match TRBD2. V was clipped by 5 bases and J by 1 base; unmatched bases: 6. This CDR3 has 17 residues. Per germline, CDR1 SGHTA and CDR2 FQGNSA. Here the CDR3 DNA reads TGTGCCAGCAGCCAGCAAGGGACTAGCGGGAGCCAAGAGACCCAGTACTTC. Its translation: CASSQQGTSGSQETQYF.

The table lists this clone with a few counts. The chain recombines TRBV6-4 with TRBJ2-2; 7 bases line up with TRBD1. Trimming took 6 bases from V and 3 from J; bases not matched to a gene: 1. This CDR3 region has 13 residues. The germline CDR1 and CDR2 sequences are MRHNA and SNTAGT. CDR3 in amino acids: CASRGQDTGELFF. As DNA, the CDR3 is TGTGCCAGCAGAGGACAGGACACCGGGGAGCTGTTTTTT.

The chain's CDR3 is CATSLAGSQETQYF. In DNA form, the CDR3 reads TGTGCCACCAGTCTAGCGGGAAGCCAAGAGACCCAGTACTTC. This chain joins TRBV15 and TRBJ2-5, with TRBD2 matching 9 bases. Germline V gene data show CDR1 as LNHNV and CDR2 as YYDKDF (reference sequence). The V and J ends lost 6 bases and 1 base, in that order; junction bases with no gene match: 3. This CDR3 is 14 amino acids long.

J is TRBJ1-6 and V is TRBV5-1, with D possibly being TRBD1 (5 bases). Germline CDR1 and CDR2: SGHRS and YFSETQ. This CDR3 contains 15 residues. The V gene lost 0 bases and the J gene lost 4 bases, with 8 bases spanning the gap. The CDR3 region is CASSLEGQYNSPLHF. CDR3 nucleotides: TGCGCCAGCAGCTTGGAGGGGCAGTATAATTCACCCCTCCACTTT.

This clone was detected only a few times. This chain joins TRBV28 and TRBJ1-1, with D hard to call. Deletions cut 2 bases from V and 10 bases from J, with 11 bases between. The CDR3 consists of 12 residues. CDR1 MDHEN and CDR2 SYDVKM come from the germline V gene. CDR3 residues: CASSLDVVGAFF. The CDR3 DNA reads TGTGCCAGCAGTTTAGACGTTGTGGGAGCTTTCTTT.

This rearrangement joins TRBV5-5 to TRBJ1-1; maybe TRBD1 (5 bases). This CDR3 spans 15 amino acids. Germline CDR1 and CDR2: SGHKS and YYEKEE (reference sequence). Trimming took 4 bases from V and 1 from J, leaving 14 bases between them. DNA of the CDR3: TGTGCCAGCAGCCCCGAGGGGATACCGAACACTGAAGCTTTCTTT. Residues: CASSPEGIPNTEAFF.

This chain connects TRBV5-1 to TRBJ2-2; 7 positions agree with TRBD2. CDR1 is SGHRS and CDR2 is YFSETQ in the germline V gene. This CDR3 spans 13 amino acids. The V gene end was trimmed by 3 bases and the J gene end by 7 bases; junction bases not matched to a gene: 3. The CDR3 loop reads CASSSPGGGELFF. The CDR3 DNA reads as TGCGCCAGCAGCTCCCCGGGGGGCGGGGAGCTGTTTTTT.